This is a list of T cell receptor beta chains from one sample in a study of identical twins. MiXCR, applied by TCRdb to the 5' RACE reads, yields one record per CDR3 protein. The sample lists around 550,000 distinct CDR3 sequences; around 15% were seen once. In addition, the sample was reused for a study of yellow fever vaccine responses in identical twins.

The material sequenced was CD4+ T cells sorted from blood. These receptors were obtained from a woman aged 18-29 years in good health. The CDR3 runs from the conserved cysteine through the conserved F or W.

TRBV20-1 CSARSGQGKPYEQYF
TRBV5-1 CASSITGTQYNEQFF
TRBV5-1 CASSSNTRETQYF
TRBV28 CASSLGTGLYEQYF
TRBV12-3/TRBV12-4 CASSLIALQETQYF
TRBV5-1 CASSLTRLAGGYETQYF
TRBV10-3 CAISESSFTSSYNEQFF
TRBV20-1 CSATDRATIYF
TRBV27 CASSILGLAGSNEQFF
TRBV20-1 CSASQSGTLNTEAFF
TRBV3-1 CASSKRGSEQETQYF
TRBV5-6 CASSQSPGTGELFF
TRBV24-1 CATSDSLALPYNEQFF
TRBV11-2 CASRTGTGVLSIAAGELFF
TRBV10-3 CAISETDSAGYEQYF
TRBV18 CASSPRDSGEAFF
TRBV20-1 CSARDLGDEQFF
TRBV25-1 CASSPRVGGTGELFF
TRBV28 CASTTGGVELYEQFF
TRBV3-1 CASSPDWKNYNEQFF
TRBV20-1 CSASPNTEAFF
TRBV29-1 CSVSKKRGWGTEKNQPQHF
TRBV20-1 CSASLTGLAGGADTQYF
TRBV7-9 CASSLGDSSPTDTQYF
TRBV28 CASSSGGRNSPLHF